The source of this TCR beta chain is a study of blood T cell repertoires in COVID-19. Germline values: CDR1 SGHTA, CDR2 FQGNSA. V dropped 1 base and J dropped 10 bases, with 11 bases sitting between them. This CDR3 is built from 13 residues. Clones were read by immunoSEQ multiplex PCR, and TCRdb kept only the in-frame ones, dropping some. The top ten hold about 0.7% of the sample, which has about 500,000 clones, around 90% seen once. The TCR sequence derives from a woman aged 18-29 years who had recovered from COVID-19. Sequenced input: PBMCs or T cells enriched from blood (not recorded which). The V call is TRBV7-2, the J call TRBJ2-1; D is possibly TRBD1 (5 bases). The CDR3 reads CASSLEVGQEQFF. Here the CDR3 DNA reads TGTGCCAGCAGCTTAGAGGTGGGGCAAGAGCAGTTCTTC.